These 15 T cell receptor beta chains were sequenced from one sample in a study of beta chain features in type 1 diabetes. Every bit of the isolated RNA underwent reverse transcription, so sequencing read expressed TCRB transcripts. Here immunoSEQ multiplex PCR was the method, and the copy in TCRdb shows in-frame clones only, minus some. The top ten hold less than 0.02% of the sample, which has more than 250,000 clones, 15% seen once. Their antigen targets remain unknown. The study, taken as a whole, reports: TCRB CDR3s were moderately but significantly shorter in Type 1 diabetes patients in all four CD4+ subsets.

The sample comprised naive CD4+ T cells from blood. Every receptor here comes from a man aged 18 to 29 with type 1 diabetes.

The chain is built from TRBV5-4 and TRBJ1-1; 10 bases are shared with TRBD1. The junction had 11 bases not matched to a gene; V was cut back by 4 bases and J by 5 bases. Germline V gene sequence: CDR1 SGHNT, CDR2 YYREEE (reference sequence). The CDR3 extends over 16 amino acids. The CDR3 region is CASSPPGTGALTEAFF. As DNA, the CDR3 is TGTGCCAGCAGCCCGCCTGGGACAGGGGCCCTTACTGAAGCTTTCTTT.

This clone was seen more than once but under ten times. The same CDR3 is also encoded by other DNA sequences in this sample. The genes are TRBV7-2 and TRBJ2-1; D unresolved. The V and J ends lost 5 bases and 4 bases respectively, with 3 bases between them. The CDR3 has 11 amino acids. Germline V gene lookup returns CDR1 SGHTA and CDR2 FQGNSA. The CDR3 nucleotides are TGTGCCAGCAGCCCGTACAATGAGCAGTTCTTC. Protein: CASSPYNEQFF.

V gene TRBV5-1 combines with J gene TRBJ2-7; unclear D gene. The V gene's germline CDR1 is SGHRS and CDR2 YFSETQ. V lost 1 base and J lost 2, with 7 bases in between. The CDR3 runs 13 residues. CDR3 sequence: CASSLTSTYEQYF. The CDR3 DNA follows: TGCGCCAGCAGCTTGACGAGCACCTACGAGCAGTACTTC. The full variable domain, with the rest looked up from reference TRBV5-1 and TRBJ2-7, is KAGVTQTPRYLIKTRGQQVTLSCSPISGHRSVSWYQQTPGQGLQFLFEYFSETQRNKGNFPGRFSGRQFSNSRSEMNVSTLELGDSALYLCASSLTSTYEQYFGPGTRLTVT.

The chain combines TRBV30 with TRBJ1-2; possible D gene TRBD1, 5 bases. This CDR3 contains 12 residues. Trimming removed 0 bases at V and 8 bases at J, with 10 bases between. Germline V gene data show CDR1 as GTSNPN and CDR2 as SVGIG (reference sequence). Written as DNA, the CDR3 is TGTGCCTGGAGTGTACAGCAGGGAGGCTACACCTTC. Its translation: CAWSVQQGGYTF.

The chain is built from TRBV28 and TRBJ2-5; possibly TRBD2 for D (6 bases). The CDR3 runs 15 residues. V lost 1 base and J lost 7, with 16 bases in between. Germline V CDR1 and CDR2: MDHEN, SYDVKM. The CDR3 DNA reads as TGTGCCAGCAGTTTATTCGCGGGGCCGAAAAGGACCCAGTACTTC. As protein: CASSLFAGPKRTQYF.

This clone was picked up a small number of times. The V gene is TRBV5-4, the J gene TRBJ1-2; perhaps TRBD1 as D (5 bases). CDR3 size: 13 residues. The germline V gene has CDR1 SGHNT and CDR2 YYREEE (reference sequence). V shed 7 bases and J shed 7 bases, with 17 bases lying between them. The DNA of the CDR3 is TGTGCCAGCCGCCCCTTAGAGGGACTTGGCTACACCTTC. It specifies CASRPLEGLGYTF.

A few counts support this clone. The V and J genes are TRBV7-9 and TRBJ2-5; D may be TRBD1 (5 bases). In germline, CDR1 is SEHNR, CDR2 FQNEAQ (reference sequence). The CDR3 is 14 residues long. The ends were cut back, 5 bases at V and 1 base at J, with 11 bases in the middle. CDR3 region: CASSITGPQETQYF. The DNA of the CDR3 is TGTGCCAGCAGCATTACAGGTCCCCAAGAGACCCAGTACTTC.

The J gene is TRBJ2-7, the V gene TRBV23-1; D might be TRBD1 (5 bases). TRBV23-1 is an ORF; its function is uncertain. This CDR3 has 15 residues. The germline V and J ends were trimmed by 2 bases and 2 bases, with 13 bases remaining between them. This chain's CDR3 is CASSQIGTGPYEQYF. CDR3 bases: TGCGCCAGCAGTCAAATCGGAACAGGCCCCTACGAGCAGTACTTC.

The CDR3 nucleotides read TGTGCCAGCAGGCGGGGGGGCCGTGAAGATACGCAGTATTTT. Its translation is CASRRGGREDTQYF. The V and J genes are TRBV6-5 and TRBJ2-3; TRBD2 matches at 9 bases. Germline trimming cut 6 bases from V and 5 bases from J; bases unmatched to any gene: 6. The CDR3 is made up of 14 amino acids. Germline CDR1 reads MNHEY; CDR2 reads SVGAGI.

In this sample, this clone turned up a few times. The chain is built from TRBV7-2 and TRBJ2-3; 9 nucleotides agree with TRBD2. CDR3 length equals 17 residues. V was clipped by 2 bases and J by 2 bases; unmatched bases: 8. CDR1 is SGHTA and CDR2 is FQGNSA in the germline V gene. DNA of the CDR3: TGTGCCAGCAGCTTACGGGATGCGGGAGGGGTCACAGATACGCAGTATTTT. Residues: CASSLRDAGGVTDTQYF.

This clone was counted a few times. The rearrangement uses TRBV7-9 and TRBJ2-3; D call uncertain. Trimming removed 5 bases at V and 0 bases at J, with 9 bases between. Germline assignment: CDR1 SEHNR and CDR2 FQNEAQ (reference sequence). This CDR3 spans 14 amino acids. CDR3 in DNA: TGTGCCAGCAGCGGGCTCATAAGCACAGATACGCAGTATTTT. Its protein product is CASSGLISTDTQYF.

The chain uses TRBV6-5 and TRBJ2-5, with D possibly TRBD2 on 7 matching bases. Looked up from germline, CDR1 is MNHEY and CDR2 is SVGAGI. The CDR3 sequence is 13 residues long. V lost 0 bases and J 7 bases, leaving 9 bases between the germline ends. CDR3 protein: CASSYSRGATQYF. CDR3 in DNA: TGTGCCAGCAGTTACTCCCGGGGGGCGACCCAGTACTTC.

The CDR3 sequence is CASTPLNSPPETQYF. The CDR3 DNA is TGTGCCAGCACCCCCCTAAATTCCCCTCCAGAGACCCAGTACTTC. This chain uses TRBV5-5 with TRBJ2-5; D is unclear. V was shortened by 6 bases and J by 4 bases, with 19 bases between the two germline ends. This CDR3 region has 15 residues. Per the germline V gene, CDR1 is SGHKS and CDR2 is YYEKEE (reference sequence).

The chain recombines TRBV19 with TRBJ2-1; 7 positions agree with TRBD2. Germline values: CDR1 LNHDA, CDR2 SQIVND (reference sequence). The CDR3 extends over 13 amino acids. With V trimmed by 10 bases and J by 7 bases, 10 bases remained unmatched. The CDR3 region is CAKMTGGKNEQFF. The CDR3 DNA sequence: TGTGCCAAGATGACGGGAGGTAAGAATGAGCAGTTCTTC.

This clone came up a few times. The V and J genes are TRBV19 and TRBJ2-7; a weak D match, TRBD1 (6 bases). Germline V lookup: CDR1 LNHDA, CDR2 SQIVND (reference sequence). V lost 5 bases, J lost 2 bases, and 16 bases lay in between. The CDR3 spans 15 residues. The CDR3 protein is CASSYRVAETYEQYF. Written as DNA, the CDR3 is TGTGCCAGTAGTTACAGGGTAGCTGAAACCTACGAGCAGTACTTC. Based on the CDR3 plus reference TRBV19 and TRBJ2-7, the full variable domain is DGGITQSPKYLFRKEGQNVTLSCEQNLNHDAMYWYRQDPGQGLRLIYYSQIVNDFQKGDIAEGYSVSREKKESFPLTVTSAQKNPTAFYLCASSYRVAETYEQYFGPGTRLTVT.